This TCR beta chain was recorded in a study of blood T cell repertoires in COVID-19. TCRdb's table, derived via immunoSEQ multiplex PCR, lists solely in-frame clones and lacks some. The sample records 100,000 to 150,000 clones, 80% to 85% being singletons. The V and J ends lost 5 bases and 4 bases respectively, with 8 bases between them. CDR3 length equals 12 residues. Germline CDR1 reads SGHAT; CDR2 reads FQNNGV. Sequences were obtained from peripheral blood. This chain links TRBV11-2 with TRBJ2-5; a weak D match, TRBD2 (6 bases). This clonotype originated in a woman in her forties or fifties with acute or convalescent COVID-19. The CDR3, as DNA: TGTGCCAGCAGCCCGCGGGGAGAGACCCAGTACTTC. Translated, it gives CASSPRGETQYF.